One and the same sample provided the 8 T cell receptor beta chains below, sequenced in a study of cytomegalovirus exposure and HLA in healthy donors. Here immunoSEQ multiplex PCR was the method, and the copy in TCRdb shows in-frame clones only, minus some. The sample has a few hundred thousand clones, about 90% seen once. Sequencing was done on a sample of PBMCs. These receptors came from a young woman in good health and CMV-seronegative.

CDR3 sequence reads: CASIGGFRTGELFF. The CDR3 coding sequence is TGTGCCAGCATCGGAGGGTTTCGCACCGGGGAGCTGTTTTTT. The J gene is TRBJ2-2, the V gene TRBV6-1; D is possibly TRBD2 (6 bases). The V and J ends lost 7 bases and 4 bases respectively, with 13 bases between them. This CDR3 has 14 amino acids. In germline, CDR1 is MNHNS, CDR2 SASEGT.

The CDR3 bases are TGTGCCAGCAGAGCGGGCCAGACCACAGATACGCAGTATTTT. Its protein is CASRAGQTTDTQYF. V usage is TRBV6-1 and J usage is TRBJ2-3, with D tentatively TRBD2 (6 bases). There are 14 residues in the CDR3. Trimming stripped 6 bases from V and 2 bases from J, with 12 bases between. CDR1 is MNHNS and CDR2 is SASEGT in the germline V gene.

The rearrangement joins TRBV29-1 to TRBJ1-1, with TRBD1 matching over 10 bases. This CDR3 comprises 15 residues. The junction had 10 bases not matched to a gene; V was cut back by 4 bases and J by 5 bases. The V gene's germline CDR1 is SQVTM and CDR2 ANQGSEA. As DNA, the CDR3 is TGCAGCGTTGGGGGGACAGGGGCCATCGCGACTGAAGCTTTCTTT. Its protein is CSVGGTGAIATEAFF.

This clone has just a few counts. The chain links TRBV30 to TRBJ1-1, with D maybe TRBD1 (6 bases). Trimming removed 2 bases from V and 3 bases from J, with 10 bases in between. The germline CDR1 and CDR2 sequences are GTSNPN and SVGIG (reference sequence). The CDR3 runs 13 residues. This chain's CDR3 is CAWSTNRDTEAFF. The CDR3 nucleotides read TGTGCCTGGAGTACGAACAGGGACACTGAAGCTTTCTTT.

The genes are TRBV5-1 and TRBJ2-7, with D possibly TRBD1 on 5 matching bases. The CDR3 runs to 14 residues. The germline gives CDR1 SGHRS, CDR2 YFSETQ. The ends were cut back, 0 bases at V and 1 base at J, with 8 bases in the middle. DNA of the CDR3: TGCGCCAGCAGCTTGGTACCAGGGTCCTACGAGCAGTACGTC. Amino acids: CASSLVPGSYEQYV.

This clone showed up just once. The V gene is TRBV18, the J gene TRBJ1-1; 10 bases map to TRBD1. CDR3 length: 14 amino acids. The germline V gene encodes CDR1 KGHSH and CDR2 LQKENI. V trimming: 4 bases; J trimming: 3 bases; junction bases outside the gene matches: 2. CDR3 sequence: CASSQTGGDTEAFF. DNA of the CDR3: TGTGCCAGCTCACAGACAGGGGGCGACACTGAAGCTTTCTTT. Combining the CDR3 with reference TRBV18 and TRBJ1-1 gives the whole variable domain NAGVMQNPRHLVRRRGQEARLRCSPMKGHSHVYWYRQLPEEGLKFMVYLQKENIIDESGMPKERFSAEFPKEGPSILRIQQVVRGDSAAYFCASSQTGGDTEAFFGQGTRLTVV.

The V call is TRBV6-5, the J call TRBJ2-1; 7 bases map to TRBD2. The CDR3 is 15 residues long. Looked up from germline, CDR1 is MNHEY and CDR2 is SVGAGI. V lost 5 bases to trimming and J lost 1 base; unmatched junction nucleotides: 5. The DNA for the CDR3 is TGTGCCAGCAGTCGGAGCGGGGCGTCCTACAATGAGCAGTTCTTC. Protein sequence: CASSRSGASYNEQFF.

The chain combines TRBV4-1 with TRBJ1-1, with 12 nucleotides matching TRBD1. V shed 1 base and J 1 base; nucleotides not matched to a gene: 4. The CDR3 totals 17 residues. Germline CDR1 MGHRA, CDR2 YSYEKL. This CDR3 is CASSQAGTGGWNTEAFF. CDR3 nucleotides: TGCGCCAGCAGCCAAGCCGGGACAGGGGGCTGGAACACTGAAGCTTTCTTT.